The entry below describes one T cell receptor beta chain. Other DNA sequences of this sample code for an identical CDR3. Germline CDR1 and CDR2: MNHEY and SVGAGI. V was pared by 3 bases and J by 1 base, with 6 bases between. The CDR3 is made up of 13 amino acids. Profiled with immunoSEQ multiplex PCR; TCRdb holds only in-frame clones, not every one. Here the sample spans 250,000 to 350,000 clones, 70% to 90% being singletons. What the recovered Cohort 3 donors had was two negative PCRs, clearance, or symptom resolution. The sample belongs to a study of blood T cell repertoires in COVID-19. Study overall: COVID-19 samples, acute and convalescent, were from the United States, Italy and Spain.

This sequence originates from a woman aged 25 to 45 who had recovered from COVID-19. This chain uses TRBV6-5 with TRBJ1-1, with D hard to call. Sequencing used PBMCs or T cells enriched from blood (not recorded which). The CDR3 protein is CASSYRGNTEAFF. The DNA of the CDR3 is TGTGCCAGCAGTTATAGAGGGAACACTGAAGCTTTCTTT.